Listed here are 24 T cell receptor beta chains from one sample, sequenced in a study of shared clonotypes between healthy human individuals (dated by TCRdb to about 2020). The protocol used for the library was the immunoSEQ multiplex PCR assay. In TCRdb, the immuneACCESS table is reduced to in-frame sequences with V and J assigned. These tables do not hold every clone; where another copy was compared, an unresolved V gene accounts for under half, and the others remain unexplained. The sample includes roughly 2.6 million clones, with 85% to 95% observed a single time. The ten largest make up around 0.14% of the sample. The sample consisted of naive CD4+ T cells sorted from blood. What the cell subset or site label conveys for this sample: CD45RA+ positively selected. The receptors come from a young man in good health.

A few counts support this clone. The CDR3 spells CASSIRGSPSNQPQHF. CDR3 DNA: TGTGCCAGTAGTATAAGGGGCAGTCCTAGCAATCAGCCCCAGCATTTT. The rearrangement uses TRBV19 and TRBJ1-5; possibly TRBD1 for D (5 bases). Trimming removed 2 bases from V and 0 bases from J, with 11 bases in between. The CDR3 loop spans 16 amino acids. Per the germline V gene, CDR1 is LNHDA and CDR2 is SQIVND (reference sequence).

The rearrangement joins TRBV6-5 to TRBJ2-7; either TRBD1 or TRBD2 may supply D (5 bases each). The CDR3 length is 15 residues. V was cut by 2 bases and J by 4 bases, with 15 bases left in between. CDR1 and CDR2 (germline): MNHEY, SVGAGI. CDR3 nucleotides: TGTGCCAGCAGTTACCGGGGCAGGGAGATGTACGAGCAGTACTTC. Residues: CASSYRGREMYEQYF.

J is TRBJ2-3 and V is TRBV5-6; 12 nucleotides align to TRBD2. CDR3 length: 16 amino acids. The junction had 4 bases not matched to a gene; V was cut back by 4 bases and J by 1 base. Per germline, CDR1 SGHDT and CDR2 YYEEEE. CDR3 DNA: TGTGCCAGCAGCCCTAGCGGGGGGGTGGGCACAGATACGCAGTATTTT. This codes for CASSPSGGVGTDTQYF. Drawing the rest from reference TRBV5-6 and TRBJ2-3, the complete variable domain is DAGVTQSPTHLIKTRGQQVTLRCSPKSGHDTVSWYQQALGQGPQFIFQYYEEEERQRGNFPDRFSGHQFPNYSSELNVNALLLGDSALYLCASSPSGGVGTDTQYFGPGTRLTVL.

The CDR3 DNA sequence: TGTGCCAGCAGCGGCCGAGGACAGGGGGCACAAGGGGAGCTGTTTTTT. It translates to CASSGRGQGAQGELFF. The genes are TRBV13 and TRBJ2-2; 11 bases line up with TRBD1. From germline, CDR1 is PRHDT and CDR2 FYEKMQ (reference sequence). J lost 8 bases, V lost 5 bases, and 10 bases had no gene match. This CDR3 has 16 residues.

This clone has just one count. The CDR3 region has the DNA TGTGCCAGCAGCGTAGGGACTAGCGGATTTTACAATGAGCAGTTCTTC. It yields the protein CASSVGTSGFYNEQFF. The V and J genes are TRBV9 and TRBJ2-1; TRBD2 agrees at 10 bases. The CDR3 runs to 16 residues. The V gene end was trimmed by 0 bases and the J gene end by 4 bases; junction bases not matched to a gene: 4. Germline V CDR1 and CDR2: SGDLS, YYNGEE. The complete variable domain, with remaining parts taken from reference TRBV9 and TRBJ2-1, reads DSGVTQTPKHLITATGQRVTLRCSPRSGDLSVYWYQQSLDQGLQFLIQYYNGEERAKGNILERFSAQQFPDLHSELNLSSLELGDSALYFCASSVGTSGFYNEQFFGPGTRLTVL.

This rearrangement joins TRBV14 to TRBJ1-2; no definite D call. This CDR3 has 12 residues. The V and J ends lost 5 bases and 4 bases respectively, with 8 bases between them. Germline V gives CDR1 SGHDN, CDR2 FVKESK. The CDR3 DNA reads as TGTGCCAGCAGCGACCTGGGCTATGGCTACACCTTC. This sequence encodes CASSDLGYGYTF.

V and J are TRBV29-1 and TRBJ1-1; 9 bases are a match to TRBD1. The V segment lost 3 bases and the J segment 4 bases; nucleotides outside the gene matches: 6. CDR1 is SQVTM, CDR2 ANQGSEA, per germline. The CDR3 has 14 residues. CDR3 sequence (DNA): TGCAGCGTTGACCTACAGGGGGCAGGCACTGAAGCTTTCTTT. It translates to CSVDLQGAGTEAFF.

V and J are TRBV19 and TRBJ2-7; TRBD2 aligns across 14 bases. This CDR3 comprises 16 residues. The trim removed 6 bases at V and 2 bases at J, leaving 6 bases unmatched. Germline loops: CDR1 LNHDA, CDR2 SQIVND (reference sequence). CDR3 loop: CASRGTSGSSPYEQYF. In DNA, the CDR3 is TGTGCCAGTAGAGGGACTAGCGGGAGTAGTCCCTACGAGCAGTACTTC.

For the CDR3, the DNA is TGTGCCAGCAGCTCTTTCGGGACGGCCGGGGAGCTGTTTTTT. Its protein is CASSSFGTAGELFF. The chain joins TRBV6-5 to TRBJ2-2; D may match TRBD1 or TRBD2 (5 bases each). CDR1 is MNHEY and CDR2 is SVGAGI in the germline V gene. The V end lost 6 bases, the J end lost 6 bases, and 14 bases lay between the germline ends. The CDR3 covers 14 residues.

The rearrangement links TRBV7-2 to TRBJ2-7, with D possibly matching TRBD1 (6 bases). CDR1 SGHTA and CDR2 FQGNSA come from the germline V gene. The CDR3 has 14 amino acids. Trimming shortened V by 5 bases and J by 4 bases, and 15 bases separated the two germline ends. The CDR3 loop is CASSPSRGLYEQYF. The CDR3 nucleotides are TGTGCCAGCAGCCCCAGCAGGGGTTTGTACGAGCAGTACTTC.

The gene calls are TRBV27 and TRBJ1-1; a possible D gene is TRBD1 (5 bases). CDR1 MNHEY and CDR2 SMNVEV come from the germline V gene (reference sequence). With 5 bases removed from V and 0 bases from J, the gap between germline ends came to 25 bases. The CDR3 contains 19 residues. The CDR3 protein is CASSPAPRMRGSLNTEAFF. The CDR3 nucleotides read TGTGCCAGCAGTCCTGCCCCCCGGATGAGGGGATCGCTGAACACTGAAGCTTTCTTT.

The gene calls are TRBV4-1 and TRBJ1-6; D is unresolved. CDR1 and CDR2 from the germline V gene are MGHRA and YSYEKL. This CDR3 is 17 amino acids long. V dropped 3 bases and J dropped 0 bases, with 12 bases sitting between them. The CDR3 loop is CASSHGTESSYNSPLHF. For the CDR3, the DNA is TGCGCCAGCAGCCACGGTACTGAGAGCTCCTATAATTCACCCCTCCACTTT.

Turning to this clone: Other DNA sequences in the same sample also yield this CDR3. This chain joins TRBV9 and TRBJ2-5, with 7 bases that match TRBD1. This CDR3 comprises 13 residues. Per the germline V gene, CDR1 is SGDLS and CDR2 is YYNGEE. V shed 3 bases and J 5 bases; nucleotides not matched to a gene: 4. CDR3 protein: CASSERGGETQYF. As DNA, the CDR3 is TGTGCCAGCAGCGAGAGAGGGGGCGAGACCCAGTACTTC.

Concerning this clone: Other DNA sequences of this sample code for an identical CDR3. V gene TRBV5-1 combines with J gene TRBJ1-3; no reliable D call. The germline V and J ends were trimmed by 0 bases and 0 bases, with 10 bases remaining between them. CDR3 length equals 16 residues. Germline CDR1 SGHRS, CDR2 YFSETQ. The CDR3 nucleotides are TGCGCCAGCAGCTTGGCCGGCGGAGACTCTGGAAACACCATATATTTT. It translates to CASSLAGGDSGNTIYF.

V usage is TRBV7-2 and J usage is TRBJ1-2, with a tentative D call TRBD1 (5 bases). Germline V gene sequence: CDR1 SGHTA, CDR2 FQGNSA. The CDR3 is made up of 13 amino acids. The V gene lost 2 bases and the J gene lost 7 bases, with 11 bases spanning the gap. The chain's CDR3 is CASSLRDGTGYTF. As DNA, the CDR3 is TGTGCCAGCAGCTTAAGGGACGGGACTGGCTACACCTTC.

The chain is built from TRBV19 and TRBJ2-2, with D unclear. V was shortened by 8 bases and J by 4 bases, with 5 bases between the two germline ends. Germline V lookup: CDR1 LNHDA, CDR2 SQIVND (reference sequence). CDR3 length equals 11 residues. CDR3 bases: TGTGCCAGTGGGGTCACCGGGGAGCTGTTTTTT. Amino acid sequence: CASGVTGELFF.

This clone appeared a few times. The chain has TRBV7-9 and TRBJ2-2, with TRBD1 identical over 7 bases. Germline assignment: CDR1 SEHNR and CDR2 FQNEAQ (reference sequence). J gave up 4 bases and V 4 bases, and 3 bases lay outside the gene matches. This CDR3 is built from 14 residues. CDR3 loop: CASSWDRITGELFF. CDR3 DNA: TGTGCCAGCAGCTGGGACAGAATCACCGGGGAGCTGTTTTTT.

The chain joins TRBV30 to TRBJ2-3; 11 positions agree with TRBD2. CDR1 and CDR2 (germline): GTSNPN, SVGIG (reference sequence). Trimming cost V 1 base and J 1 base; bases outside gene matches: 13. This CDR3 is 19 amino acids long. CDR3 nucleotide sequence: TGTGCCTGGAGTGCGACTAGCGGGGTTTTCGGCGTCGGCACAGATACGCAGTATTTT. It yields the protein CAWSATSGVFGVGTDTQYF.

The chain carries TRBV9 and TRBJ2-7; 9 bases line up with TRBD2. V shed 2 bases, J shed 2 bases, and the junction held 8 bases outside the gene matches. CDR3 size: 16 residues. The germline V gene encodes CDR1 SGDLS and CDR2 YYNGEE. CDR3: CASSVSGSHPPYEQYF. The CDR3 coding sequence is TGTGCCAGCAGCGTTAGCGGGAGTCATCCCCCCTACGAGCAGTACTTC.

The CDR3 reads CASSLDSLNGYTF. CDR3 nucleotide sequence: TGTGCCAGCAGCTTGGACAGTCTGAATGGCTACACCTTC. The chain recombines TRBV7-2 with TRBJ1-2; D may be TRBD1 (6 bases). Germline V gene sequence: CDR1 SGHTA, CDR2 FQGNSA. The CDR3 is made up of 13 amino acids. V was trimmed by 3 bases and J by 6 bases, leaving 11 bases between them.

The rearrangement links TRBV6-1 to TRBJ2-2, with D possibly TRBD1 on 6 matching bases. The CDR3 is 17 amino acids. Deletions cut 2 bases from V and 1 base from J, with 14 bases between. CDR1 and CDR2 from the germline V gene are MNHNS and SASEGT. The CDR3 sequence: CASSESSPGQNTGELFF. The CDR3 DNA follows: TGTGCCAGCAGTGAATCCAGCCCGGGACAGAACACCGGGGAGCTGTTTTTT.

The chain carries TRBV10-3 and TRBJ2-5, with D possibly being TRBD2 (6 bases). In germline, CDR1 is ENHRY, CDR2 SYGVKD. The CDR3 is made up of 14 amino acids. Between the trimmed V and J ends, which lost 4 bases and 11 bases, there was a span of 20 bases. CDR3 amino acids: CAISGGTHPGEQYF. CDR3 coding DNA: TGTGCCATCAGTGGCGGGACCCATCCGGGGGAGCAGTACTTC.

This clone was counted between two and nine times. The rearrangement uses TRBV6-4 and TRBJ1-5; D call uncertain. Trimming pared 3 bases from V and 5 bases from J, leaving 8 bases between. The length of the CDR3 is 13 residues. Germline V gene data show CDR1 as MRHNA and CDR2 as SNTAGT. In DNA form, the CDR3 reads TGTGCCAGCAGTGAGCAGGAGCATCAGCCCCAGCATTTT. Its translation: CASSEQEHQPQHF.

In DNA form, the CDR3 reads TGTGCCAGCAGTGAGGAAACTAACACCGGGGAGCTGTTTTTT. Its protein is CASSEETNTGELFF. The rearrangement joins TRBV2 to TRBJ2-2, with D uncertain. The CDR3 is made up of 14 amino acids. Trimming took off 3 bases at V and 2 bases at J, with 7 bases between the two ends. CDR1 is SNHLY and CDR2 is FYNNEI in the germline V gene.